A selection of T cell receptor beta chains follows, all from one sample in a study of blood T cells in healthy people across ages. TCRdb ran MiXCR on the 5' RACE reads and lists one entry per CDR3 protein. The sample records roughly 1.6 million distinct CDR3 sequences, about 35% being singletons. Sequenced: blood. These receptors came from a woman in her twenties or thirties in good health. Each CDR3 is given with its conserved first and last residue. Each record gives: clone size, D gene, J gene, V gene, CDR3 DNA, CDR3 protein. A D gene is named only where the DNA matches it firmly. Clone size is given for some rows only: seen once, a few or many times, or a class if the clone is expanded.

abundance: NA
d_gene: TRBD2
j_gene: TRBJ2-2
v_gene: TRBV5-1
CDR3nt: TGCGCCAGCAGCTTGCATTTTGCGGGAGTGGTCACCGGGGAGCTGTTTTTT
CDR3aa: CASSLHFAGVVTGELFF

abundance: few
d_gene: TRBD2
j_gene: TRBJ2-7
v_gene: TRBV20-1
CDR3nt: TGCAGTGCTGCCTCTTCGCGGGAGGACTCCTACGAGCAGTACTTC
CDR3aa: CSAASSREDSYEQYF

abundance: NA
d_gene: NA
j_gene: TRBJ2-3
v_gene: TRBV4-1
CDR3nt: TGCGCCAGCAGCCAAGATTGGGGGCAAAGCACAGATACGCAGTATTTT
CDR3aa: CASSQDWGQSTDTQYF

abundance: few
d_gene: NA
j_gene: TRBJ2-5
v_gene: TRBV4-1
CDR3nt: TGCGCCAGCAGCCAAGTCAGTTCCGGGGGCGGGGAGACCCAGTACTTC
CDR3aa: CASSQVSSGGGETQYF

abundance: NA
d_gene: NA
j_gene: TRBJ2-1
v_gene: TRBV4-2
CDR3nt: TGTGCCAGCAGCCAAGTAAGCCTAGCTGTTTACAATGGGCAGTTCTTC
CDR3aa: CASSQVSLAVYNGQFF

abundance: many
d_gene: NA
j_gene: TRBJ2-1
v_gene: TRBV29-1
CDR3nt: TGCAGCGCACCAGGGACTTCCCATCATGAGCAGTTCTTC
CDR3aa: CSAPGTSHHEQFF

abundance: few
d_gene: TRBD2
j_gene: TRBJ2-7
v_gene: TRBV20-1
CDR3nt: TGCAGTGCTCACATAGGGACTAGCGGGATTAAATTCTCCTACGAGCAGTACTTC
CDR3aa: CSAHIGTSGIKFSYEQYF

abundance: few
d_gene: TRBD1
j_gene: TRBJ1-2
v_gene: TRBV6-5
CDR3nt: TGTGCCAGCAAAACAGGGGGCGGAGGAGCGGATGGCTACACCTTC
CDR3aa: CASKTGGGGADGYTF

abundance: NA
d_gene: NA
j_gene: TRBJ2-7
v_gene: TRBV20-1
CDR3nt: TGCGGTGCCCTCCGACAGAACGAGCAGTACTTC
CDR3aa: CGALRQNEQYF

abundance: few
d_gene: TRBD2
j_gene: TRBJ2-7
v_gene: TRBV20-1
CDR3nt: TGCAGTGCTAGCCAGGTGGGACTAGCTTACGAGCAGTACTTC
CDR3aa: CSASQVGLAYEQYF

abundance: NA
d_gene: TRBD2
j_gene: TRBJ2-1
v_gene: TRBV12-3/TRBV12-4
CDR3nt: TGTGCCAGCAGTTCGTCTAGCGGGACCTACAATGAGCAGTTCTTC
CDR3aa: CASSSSSGTYNEQFF

abundance: NA
d_gene: NA
j_gene: TRBJ1-4
v_gene: TRBV11-2
CDR3nt: TGTGCCAGCAGCGAAACGAAATTTAGGACAGCCTCCGCTTCAGCAACTAATGAAAAACTGTTTTTT
CDR3aa: CASSETKFRTASASATNEKLFF

abundance: NA
d_gene: TRBD2
j_gene: TRBJ2-1
v_gene: TRBV7-2
CDR3nt: TGTGCCAGCAGCTTAGGTTTACTAGCGGGGGCTTACTCCTACAATGAGCAGTTCTTC
CDR3aa: CASSLGLLAGAYSYNEQFF

abundance: few
d_gene: TRBD2
j_gene: TRBJ2-3
v_gene: TRBV7-9
CDR3nt: TGTGCCAGCAGCAGGACTAGCGGGAAGAAAGGGCGGAGCACAGATACGCAGTATTTT
CDR3aa: CASSRTSGKKGRSTDTQYF

abundance: few
d_gene: TRBD1
j_gene: TRBJ1-5
v_gene: TRBV27
CDR3nt: TGTGCCAGCAGTTTATTGGGAGAGAGGGGGCTCTCATGGTGGCCCCAGCATTTT
CDR3aa: CASSLLGERGLSWWPQHF

abundance: NA
d_gene: TRBD1
j_gene: TRBJ1-2
v_gene: TRBV9
CDR3nt: TGTGCCAGCAGCGTAGTAGAGGGGGCCCATGGCTACACCTTC
CDR3aa: CASSVVEGAHGYTF

abundance: NA
d_gene: NA
j_gene: TRBJ1-5
v_gene: TRBV20-1
CDR3nt: TGCAGTGCTATTATGAGCTCCTTGGTTGGTCAGCCCCAGCATTTT
CDR3aa: CSAIMSSLVGQPQHF

abundance: few
d_gene: NA
j_gene: TRBJ1-6
v_gene: TRBV6-1
CDR3nt: TGTGCCAGCAGTTTCCAGACCAGCAGAGATTCACCCCTCCACTTT
CDR3aa: CASSFQTSRDSPLHF

abundance: NA
d_gene: NA
j_gene: TRBJ1-2
v_gene: TRBV5-6
CDR3nt: TGTGCCAGCAGCTTTCAGCAGGGTGGCTATGGCTACACCTTC
CDR3aa: CASSFQQGGYGYTF

abundance: NA
d_gene: TRBD2
j_gene: TRBJ2-3
v_gene: TRBV10-3
CDR3nt: TGTGCCATCAGTGAGTCGAGTGCTAGCGGATCTTCCACAGATACGCAGTATTTT
CDR3aa: CAISESSASGSSTDTQYF

abundance: NA
d_gene: NA
j_gene: TRBJ1-5
v_gene: TRBV28
CDR3nt: TGTGCCAGCAGTTTAAACAGACAGCCCCAGCATTTT
CDR3aa: CASSLNRQPQHF

abundance: few
d_gene: NA
j_gene: TRBJ2-1
v_gene: TRBV7-2
CDR3nt: TGTGCCAGACCCCCAGGAGGGTTAGAAGAGCAGTTCTTC
CDR3aa: CARPPGGLEEQFF

abundance: NA
d_gene: NA
j_gene: TRBJ1-5
v_gene: TRBV7-2
CDR3nt: TGTGCCAGCAGCTTAGAGAGCAGCTTCAATCAGCCCCAGCATTTT
CDR3aa: CASSLESSFNQPQHF

abundance: NA
d_gene: NA
j_gene: TRBJ1-1
v_gene: TRBV12-3/TRBV12-4
CDR3nt: TGTGCCAGCAGCCTTATGGTCACTGAAGCTTTCTTT
CDR3aa: CASSLMVTEAFF

abundance: few
d_gene: NA
j_gene: TRBJ2-1
v_gene: TRBV15
CDR3nt: TGTGCCACCAGCACCCCCGGGATCCACAATGAGCAGTTCTTC
CDR3aa: CATSTPGIHNEQFF

abundance: NA
d_gene: NA
j_gene: TRBJ2-2
v_gene: TRBV25-1
CDR3nt: TGTGCCAGCAGTGAGGAGCAGGGATTTAACACCGGGGAGCTGTTTTTT
CDR3aa: CASSEEQGFNTGELFF

abundance: NA
d_gene: TRBD2
j_gene: TRBJ2-3
v_gene: TRBV11-2
CDR3nt: TGTGCCAGCAGCTTGGGGACTACACGCACAGATACGCAGTATTTT
CDR3aa: CASSLGTTRTDTQYF

abundance: few
d_gene: TRBD2
j_gene: TRBJ2-7
v_gene: TRBV3-1
CDR3nt: TGTGCCAGCAGCCAAGCCCTAGCGGTTCTCTACGAGCAGTACTTC
CDR3aa: CASSQALAVLYEQYF

abundance: few
d_gene: NA
j_gene: TRBJ2-5
v_gene: TRBV6-1
CDR3nt: TGTGCCAGCAGAGAGGACAGACTGCAAGAGACCCAGTACTTC
CDR3aa: CASREDRLQETQYF

abundance: few
d_gene: NA
j_gene: TRBJ2-7
v_gene: TRBV5-5
CDR3nt: TGTGCCAGCAGCTTGGAGGTCAGGGGCTTACGCGAGCAGTACTTC
CDR3aa: CASSLEVRGLREQYF

abundance: few
d_gene: NA
j_gene: TRBJ2-1
v_gene: TRBV27
CDR3nt: TGTGCCAGCAGTCTAGGGACCTATTTAAGCGATGAGCAGTTCTTC
CDR3aa: CASSLGTYLSDEQFF

abundance: NA
d_gene: TRBD2
j_gene: TRBJ2-3
v_gene: TRBV7-9
CDR3nt: TGTGCCAGCAGCTTAGTCGGGGAGGGCCGCACAGATACGCAGTATTTT
CDR3aa: CASSLVGEGRTDTQYF

abundance: few
d_gene: NA
j_gene: TRBJ1-1
v_gene: TRBV6-1
CDR3nt: TGTGCCAGCAGTGATGGACGGTTGAACACTGAAGCTTTCTTT
CDR3aa: CASSDGRLNTEAFF

abundance: NA
d_gene: TRBD2
j_gene: TRBJ2-3
v_gene: TRBV20-1
CDR3nt: TGCAATGCTAGAGATCAGCTAGCGGGCTTCACAGATACGCAGTATTTT
CDR3aa: CNARDQLAGFTDTQYF

abundance: many
d_gene: TRBD1
j_gene: TRBJ2-3
v_gene: TRBV12-3/TRBV12-4
CDR3nt: TGTGCCAGCAGTCAACTCACAGGGGTGGCAGATACGCAGTATTTT
CDR3aa: CASSQLTGVADTQYF

abundance: NA
d_gene: TRBD2
j_gene: TRBJ2-7
v_gene: TRBV3-1
CDR3nt: TGTGCCAGCAGCCAAGTCTTCGGGGGGGTAGGCGAGCAGTACTTC
CDR3aa: CASSQVFGGVGEQYF

abundance: NA
d_gene: TRBD1
j_gene: TRBJ1-5
v_gene: TRBV9
CDR3nt: TGTGCCAGCAGCGTAGTGTGTGGACAGGGACGCTTGAGCAATCAGCCCCAGCATTTT
CDR3aa: CASSVVCGQGRLSNQPQHF

abundance: NA
d_gene: NA
j_gene: TRBJ2-5
v_gene: TRBV3-1
CDR3nt: TGTGCCAGCAGCTCTACCTTGAGGTTACAAGAGACCCAGTACTTC
CDR3aa: CASSSTLRLQETQYF

abundance: few
d_gene: NA
j_gene: TRBJ2-1
v_gene: TRBV9
CDR3nt: TGTGCCAGCAGCCTTCGACGCGGGGTCGGGGATGAGCAGTTCTTC
CDR3aa: CASSLRRGVGDEQFF

abundance: NA
d_gene: TRBD2
j_gene: TRBJ2-5
v_gene: TRBV20-1
CDR3nt: TGCAGTGCCGCGGGAGAGTACCAAGAGACCCAGTACTTC
CDR3aa: CSAAGEYQETQYF

abundance: NA
d_gene: NA
j_gene: TRBJ2-7
v_gene: TRBV7-3
CDR3nt: TGTGCCAGCAGCTTAACTTCGGGGTACTCCTACAATGAGCAGTACTTC
CDR3aa: CASSLTSGYSYNEQYF

abundance: NA
d_gene: TRBD1
j_gene: TRBJ2-5
v_gene: TRBV6-5
CDR3nt: TGTGCCAGCGCAGGGACAGTTACAATGGAGACCCAGTACTTC
CDR3aa: CASAGTVTMETQYF

abundance: NA
d_gene: NA
j_gene: TRBJ1-2
v_gene: TRBV30
CDR3nt: TGTGTCCTAAATAGGTACACCTTC
CDR3aa: CVLNRYTF

abundance: many
d_gene: TRBD1
j_gene: TRBJ1-4
v_gene: TRBV29-1
CDR3nt: TGCAGCGGATCTGGGACAGGACTGAATGAAAAACTGTTTTTT
CDR3aa: CSGSGTGLNEKLFF